These 4 T cell receptor beta chains were all obtained from the same sample, sequenced in a study of memory CD4+ T cells and cytomegalovirus serostatus. The sort gate was single viable CD3+CD4+CD8-CD45RO+ cells for memory CD4+ T cells. The assay was immunoSEQ multiplex PCR, and TCRdb's table has in-frame clones only and misses some. This sample has tens of thousands of clones; around three quarters occur once, and the top ten carry roughly 1.7%. Sequencing was carried out using memory CD4+ T cells from blood. The source is an adult in good health and CMV-seronegative.

This chain uses TRBV27 with TRBJ2-5; TRBD2 matches 7 bases. This CDR3 spans 14 amino acids. Per germline, CDR1 MNHEY and CDR2 SMNVEV (reference sequence). J gave up 1 base and V 2 bases, and 1 base lay outside the gene matches. CDR3 sequence (DNA): TGTGCCAGCAGTTTACTAGCGGCCCAAGAGACCCAGTACTTC. This codes for CASSLLAAQETQYF.

In its sample, this clone was seen once. The V and J genes are TRBV7-2 and TRBJ1-1; 7 bases are a match to TRBD1. Trimming removed 5 bases from V and 3 bases from J; junction bases left unmatched: 3. CDR1 and CDR2 from the germline V gene are SGHTA and FQGNSA. The CDR3 is 13 residues long. In DNA form, the CDR3 reads TGTGCCAGCAGCATTGACAGGGACACTGAAGCTTTCTTT. This sequence encodes CASSIDRDTEAFF.

V usage is TRBV7-9 and J usage is TRBJ2-7, with D perhaps TRBD2 (7 bases). V was trimmed by 1 base and J by 5 bases, leaving 12 bases between them. Germline CDR1 reads SEHNR; CDR2 reads FQNEAQ (reference sequence). The CDR3 totals 14 residues. The CDR3 nucleotides are TGTGCCAGCAGCTTAGTCGGGGGGCTCAACGAGCAGTACTTC. Translated: CASSLVGGLNEQYF.

This clone was seen a single time. V gene TRBV19 combines with J gene TRBJ1-4; no reliable D call. Trimming removed 5 bases at V and 8 bases at J, with 12 bases between. This CDR3 spans 13 amino acids. Germline loops: CDR1 LNHDA, CDR2 SQIVND (reference sequence). In nucleotides, the CDR3 is TGTGCCAGTAGTGGTCAGGCCCTAGAAAAACTGTTTTTT. Translated, it gives CASSGQALEKLFF. The whole variable domain, remainder taken from reference TRBV19 and TRBJ1-4, is DGGITQSPKYLFRKEGQNVTLSCEQNLNHDAMYWYRQDPGQGLRLIYYSQIVNDFQKGDIAEGYSVSREKKESFPLTVTSAQKNPTAFYLCASSGQALEKLFFGSGTQLSVL.